These 13 T cell receptor beta chains were sequenced from one sample in a study of tumor and adjacent non-tumor tissue in lung cancer. A modified ARM-PCR protocol with three rounds of nested PCR amplified TCRbeta. TCRdb re-called the multiplex PCR reads through MiXCR, storing one row per CDR3 protein. The sample holds over 40,000 distinct CDR3 sequences; 74% are singletons and the top ten take 20% to 30%. This sample's RNA came from whole unsorted tissue. The normal lung tissue was taken more than 3 cm from the tumor edge. The sequenced sample consisted of distant non-tumor lung tissue. The receptor set was obtained from a woman aged 55 to 70 with non-small cell lung cancer.

As regards this clonotype: A read error may produce the germline difference seen at one junction end. The chain combines TRBV28 with TRBJ2-2; maybe TRBD1 (6 bases). Germline values: CDR1 MDHEN, CDR2 SYDVKM. CDR3 length: 13 residues. The CDR3 region has the DNA TGTGCCTGCCGCCGGACAGACACCTGGGAGCTGTTTTTT. Translation: CACRRTDTWELFF.

Worth noting for this clonotype: At one boundary the junction diverges from the germline segment, which might be a read error. The V and J genes are TRBV4-2 and TRBJ2-1; D remains unclear. The CDR3 is 16 residues long. Germline loops: CDR1 LGHNA, CDR2 YNFKEQ. The CDR3 bases are TGTGTCAGCAGCCGCTCACAGCGAGAGCCTGTCAATGAGCAGTTCTTC. It encodes CVSSRSQREPVNEQFF.

In the case of this clonotype: One end of the junction fails to match germline, which may point to a read error. This CDR3 is CSVGQDTETQYF. CDR3 bases: TGCAGCGTTGGACAGGATACAGAAACGCAGTATTTT. The chain carries TRBV29-1 and TRBJ2-3; maybe TRBD1 (6 bases). The CDR3 is made up of 12 amino acids. Per the germline V gene, CDR1 is SQVTM and CDR2 is ANQGSEA.

A note on this clonotype: A read error may produce the germline difference seen at one junction end. The gene calls are TRBV4-2 and TRBJ1-5; no firm D call. CDR1 is LGHNA, CDR2 YNFKEQ, per germline. The CDR3 length is 17 residues. The CDR3 nucleotides are TGTGCCAACAGCCAAGATCTTCCGGGGTATAGCAATCAGCCCCAGCTTTTT. It specifies CANSQDLPGYSNQPQLF.

This clonotype has ten or more counts. The genes are TRBV7-8 and TRBJ2-2, with D possibly matching TRBD2 (5 bases). The CDR3 spans 15 residues. The germline gives CDR1 SGHVS, CDR2 FQNEAQ. Trimming took off 2 bases at V and 0 bases at J, with 7 bases between the two ends. CDR3 in amino acids: CASSLPGANTGELFF. Here the CDR3 DNA reads TGTGCCAGCAGCTTACCCGGGGCGAACACCGGGGAGCTGTTTTTT.

Concerning this clonotype itself: At one end, the junction sequence differs from germline, possibly due to a read error. This chain uses TRBV29-1 with TRBJ1-2, with a weak D call TRBD1 (5 bases). The germline V gene encodes CDR1 SQVTM and CDR2 ANQGSEA. The CDR3 is 16 amino acids. The CDR3 spells CRVEDSVLGVAGVYTF. DNA for the CDR3: TGCAGAGTTGAAGACTCCGTCCTGGGGGTAGCGGGTGTCTACACCTTC.

J is TRBJ2-2 and V is TRBV4-3; D is undetermined. This CDR3 is built from 13 residues. Per germline, CDR1 LGHNA and CDR2 YSLEER. Deletions cut 7 bases from V and 4 bases from J, with 10 bases between. CDR3 DNA: TGCGCCAGCACCAGAATGAGCACCGGGGAGCTGTTTTTT. Residues: CASTRMSTGELFF.

Notes on this clonotype: This sequence may be a read error, since a much larger clone differs from it by one base. The rearrangement uses TRBV7-2 and TRBJ1-5; 8 nucleotides match TRBD1. Germline V gene sequence: CDR1 SGHTA, CDR2 FQGNSA. With 7 bases clipped from V and 7 bases from J, the junction kept 9 bases outside the gene matches. This CDR3 contains 14 residues. CDR3 region: CASITDRGGQPQHF. CDR3 nucleotides: TGTGCCAGCATCACAGACAGGGGAGGCCAGCCCCAGCATTTT.

Points on this clonotype: The conserved final phenylalanine or tryptophan is absent from the CDR3, which likely points to a read error. The chain links TRBV12-3 or TRBV12-4 to TRBJ1-2; the D gene is possibly TRBD1 (6 bases). The ends were cut back, 6 bases at V and 4 bases at J, with 12 bases in the middle. The CDR3 contains 13 residues. CDR3 in amino acids: CASSSQGFYGYTI. The CDR3, as DNA: TGTGCCAGCAGCTCGCAGGGGTTCTATGGCTACACCATC.

Comment on this clonotype: As the CDR3 is not closed by the conserved phenylalanine or tryptophan, this likely results from a read error. The chain couples TRBV29-1 to TRBJ1-1; no definite D call. Per the germline V gene, CDR1 is SQVTM and CDR2 is ANQGSEA. The CDR3 totals 11 residues. The chain's CDR3 is CSVFGNSEAFC. In DNA, the CDR3 is TGCAGCGTATTCGGGAACTCTGAAGCTTTCTGT.

This clonotype was counted only a few times. At one end, the junction sequence differs from germline, possibly due to a read error. The chain recombines TRBV6-2 or TRBV6-3 with TRBJ2-6, with D unresolved. The CDR3 sequence is 15 residues long. From germline, CDR1 is MNHEY and CDR2 SVGEGT. The CDR3 DNA is TGTGCCAGCAGTTACTCGGCAGCTAGGGCCAACGTCCTGACCTTC. It translates to CASSYSAARANVLTF.

To note about this clonotype: A junction end diverges from the germline sequence, so it may reflect a read error. The chain is built from TRBV6-2 or TRBV6-3 and TRBJ2-2; D might be TRBD1 or TRBD2, each matching 6 bases. In germline, CDR1 is MNHEY, CDR2 SVGEGT. This CDR3 has 19 residues. The CDR3 here is CASSYSIDAGDFNTGELLF. CDR3 coding DNA: TGTGCCAGCAGTTACTCGATCGACGCAGGGGACTTCAACACCGGGGAGCTGCTTTTT.

Notes on this clonotype: The junction departs from germline at one end; a sequencing error may be responsible. J is TRBJ1-1 and V is TRBV29-1, with 8 bases fitting TRBD1. Germline-derived CDR1 and CDR2 are SQVTM and ANQGSEA. CDR3 size: 14 residues. CDR3 amino acids: CSVSSWTGMSEASF. CDR3 sequence (DNA): TGCAGTGTTTCCTCCTGGACAGGGATGTCTGAAGCTTCCTTT.